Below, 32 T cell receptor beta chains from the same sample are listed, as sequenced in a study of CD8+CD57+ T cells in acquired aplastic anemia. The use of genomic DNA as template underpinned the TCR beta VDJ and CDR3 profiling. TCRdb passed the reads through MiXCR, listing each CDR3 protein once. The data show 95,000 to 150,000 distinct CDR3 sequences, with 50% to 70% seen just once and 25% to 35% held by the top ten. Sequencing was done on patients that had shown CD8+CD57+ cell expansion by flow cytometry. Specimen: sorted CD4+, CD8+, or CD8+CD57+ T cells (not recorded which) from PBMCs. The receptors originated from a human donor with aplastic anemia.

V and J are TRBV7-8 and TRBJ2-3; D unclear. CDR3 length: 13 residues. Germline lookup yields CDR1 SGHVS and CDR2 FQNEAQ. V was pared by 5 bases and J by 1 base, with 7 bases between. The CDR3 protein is CASSPLGTDTQYF. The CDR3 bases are TGTGCCAGCAGCCCTCTCGGCACAGATACGCAGTATTTT.

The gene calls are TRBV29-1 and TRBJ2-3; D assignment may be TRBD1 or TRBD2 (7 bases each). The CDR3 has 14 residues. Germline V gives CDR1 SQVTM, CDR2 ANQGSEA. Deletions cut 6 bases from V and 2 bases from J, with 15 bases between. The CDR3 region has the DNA TGCAGCGTCTCAGGGGGACTATCCACAGATACGCAGTATTTT. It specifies CSVSGGLSTDTQYF.

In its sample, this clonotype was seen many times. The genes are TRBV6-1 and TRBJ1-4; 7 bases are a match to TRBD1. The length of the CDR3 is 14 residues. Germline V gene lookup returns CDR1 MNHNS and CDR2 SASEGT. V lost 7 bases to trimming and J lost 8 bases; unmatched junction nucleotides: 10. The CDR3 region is CASTLTRGREKLFF. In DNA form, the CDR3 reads TGTGCCAGCACCCTGACGAGGGGGCGGGAAAAACTGTTTTTT.

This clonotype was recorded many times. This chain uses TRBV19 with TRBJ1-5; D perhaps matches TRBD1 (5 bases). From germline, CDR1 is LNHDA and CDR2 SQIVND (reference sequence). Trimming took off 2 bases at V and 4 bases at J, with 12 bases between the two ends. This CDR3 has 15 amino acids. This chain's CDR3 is CASSIIIQGNQPQHF. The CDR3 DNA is TGTGCCAGTAGTATAATCATCCAGGGAAATCAGCCCCAGCATTTT.

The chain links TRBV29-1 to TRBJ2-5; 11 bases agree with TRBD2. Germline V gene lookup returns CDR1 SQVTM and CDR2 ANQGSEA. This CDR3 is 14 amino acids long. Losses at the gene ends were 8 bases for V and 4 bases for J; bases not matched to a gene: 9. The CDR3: CSTVGLAGGETQYF. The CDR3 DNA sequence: TGCAGCACGGTAGGGCTAGCGGGAGGAGAGACCCAGTACTTC.

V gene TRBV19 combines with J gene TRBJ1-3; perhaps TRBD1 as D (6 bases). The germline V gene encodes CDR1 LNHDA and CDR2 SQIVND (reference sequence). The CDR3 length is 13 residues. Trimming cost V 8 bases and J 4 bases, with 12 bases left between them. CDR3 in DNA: TGTGCCAGTTCGGGGGGGCGCGGAAACACCATATATTTT. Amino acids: CASSGGRGNTIYF.

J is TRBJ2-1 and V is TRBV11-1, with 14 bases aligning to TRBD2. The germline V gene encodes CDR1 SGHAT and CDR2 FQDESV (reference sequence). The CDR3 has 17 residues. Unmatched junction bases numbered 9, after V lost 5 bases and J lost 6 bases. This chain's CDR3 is CASSPRLAGGLSNEQFF. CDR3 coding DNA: TGTGCCAGCAGCCCTCGACTAGCGGGGGGGCTCAGCAATGAGCAGTTCTTC.

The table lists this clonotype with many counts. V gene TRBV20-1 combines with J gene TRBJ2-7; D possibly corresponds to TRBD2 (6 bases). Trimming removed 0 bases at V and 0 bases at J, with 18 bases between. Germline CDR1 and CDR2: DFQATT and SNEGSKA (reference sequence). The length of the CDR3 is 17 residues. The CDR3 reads CSARDRGGRGSSYEQYF. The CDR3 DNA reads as TGCAGTGCTAGAGATCGGGGAGGTCGTGGCAGCTCCTACGAGCAGTACTTC.

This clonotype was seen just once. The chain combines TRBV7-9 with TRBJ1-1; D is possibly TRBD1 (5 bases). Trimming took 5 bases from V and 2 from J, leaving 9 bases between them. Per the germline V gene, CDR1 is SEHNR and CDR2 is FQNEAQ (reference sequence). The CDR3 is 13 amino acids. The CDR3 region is CASSGGYNTEAFF. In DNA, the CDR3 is TGTGCCAGCAGCGGGGGGTATAACACTGAAGCTTTCTTT. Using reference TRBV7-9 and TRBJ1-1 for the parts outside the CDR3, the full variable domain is DTGVSQNPRHKITKRGQNVTFRCDPISEHNRLYWYRQTLGQGPEFLTYFQNEAQLEKSRLLSDRFSAERPKGSFSTLEIQRTEQGDSAMYLCASSGGYNTEAFFGQGTRLTVV.

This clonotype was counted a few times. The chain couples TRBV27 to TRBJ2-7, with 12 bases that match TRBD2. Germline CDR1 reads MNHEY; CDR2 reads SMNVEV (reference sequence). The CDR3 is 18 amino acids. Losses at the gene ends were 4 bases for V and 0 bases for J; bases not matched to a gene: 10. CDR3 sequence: CASSYAGTSGPSSYEQYF. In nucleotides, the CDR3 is TGTGCCAGCAGTTACGCCGGGACTAGCGGGCCTAGCTCCTACGAGCAGTACTTC.

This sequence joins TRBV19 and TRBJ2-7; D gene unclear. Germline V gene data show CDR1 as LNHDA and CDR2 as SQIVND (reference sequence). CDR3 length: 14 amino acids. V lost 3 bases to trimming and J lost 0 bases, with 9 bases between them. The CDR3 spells CASSMGMYSYEQYF. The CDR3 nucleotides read TGTGCCAGTAGTATGGGTATGTACTCCTACGAGCAGTACTTC.

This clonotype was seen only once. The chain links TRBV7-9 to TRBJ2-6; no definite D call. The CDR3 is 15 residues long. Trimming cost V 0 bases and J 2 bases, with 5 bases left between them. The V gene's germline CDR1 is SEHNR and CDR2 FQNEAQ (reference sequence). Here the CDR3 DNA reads TGTGCCAGCAGCTTAGCCGTGACTGGGGCCAACGTCCTGACTTTC. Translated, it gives CASSLAVTGANVLTF.

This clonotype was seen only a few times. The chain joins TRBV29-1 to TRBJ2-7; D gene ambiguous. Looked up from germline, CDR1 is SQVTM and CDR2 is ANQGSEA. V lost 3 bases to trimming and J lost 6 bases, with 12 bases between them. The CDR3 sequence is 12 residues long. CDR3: CSVDASVGEQYF. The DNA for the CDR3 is TGCAGCGTTGACGCCTCGGTGGGCGAGCAGTACTTC.

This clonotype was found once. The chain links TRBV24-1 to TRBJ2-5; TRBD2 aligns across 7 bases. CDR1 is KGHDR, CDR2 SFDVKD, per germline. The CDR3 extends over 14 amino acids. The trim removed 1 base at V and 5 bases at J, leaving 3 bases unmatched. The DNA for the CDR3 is TGTGCCACCAGTGATTTTGGGGGGGGGGAGACCCAGTACTTC. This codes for CATSDFGGGETQYF.

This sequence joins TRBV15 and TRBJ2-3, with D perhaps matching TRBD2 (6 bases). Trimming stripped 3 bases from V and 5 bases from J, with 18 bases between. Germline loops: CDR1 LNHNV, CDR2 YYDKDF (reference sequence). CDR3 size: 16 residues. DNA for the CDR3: TGTGCCACCAGCAGCTACTTAGGAGGGGCTGGAGATACGCAGTATTTT. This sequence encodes CATSSYLGGAGDTQYF.

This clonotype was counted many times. The CDR3 bases are TGTGCCAGCAGCTTAGCGGGGACAGAATCTTACCTCTCCTACGAGCAGTACTTC. Translating it yields CASSLAGTESYLSYEQYF. The chain uses TRBV11-1 and TRBJ2-7; 7 bases map to TRBD1. CDR3 size: 18 residues. Germline trimming cut 0 bases from V and 0 bases from J; bases unmatched to any gene: 11. Germline V lookup: CDR1 SGHAT, CDR2 FQDESV (reference sequence).

The CDR3 loop reads CAVGSGGAAEQYF. CDR3 bases: TGTGCCGTTGGGAGCGGGGGGGCCGCCGAGCAGTACTTC. The chain links TRBV19 to TRBJ2-7; 10 nucleotides match TRBD2. Germline-derived CDR1 and CDR2 are LNHDA and SQIVND (reference sequence). After removal of 11 bases from V and 6 bases from J, the junction contained 10 bases not matched to a gene. CDR3 length: 13 residues.

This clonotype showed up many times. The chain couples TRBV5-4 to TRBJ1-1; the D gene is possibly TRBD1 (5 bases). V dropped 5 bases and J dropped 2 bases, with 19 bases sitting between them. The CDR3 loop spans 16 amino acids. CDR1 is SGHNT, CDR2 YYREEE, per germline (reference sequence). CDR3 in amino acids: CASSLRGTATNTEAFF. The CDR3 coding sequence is TGTGCCAGCAGTCTGAGAGGGACTGCTACAAACACTGAAGCTTTCTTT.

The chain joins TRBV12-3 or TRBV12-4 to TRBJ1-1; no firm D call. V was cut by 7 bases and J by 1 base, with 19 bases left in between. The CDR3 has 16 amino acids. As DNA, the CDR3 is TGTGCCAGCATGCTAGAGGGAACCCGGAGGAACACTGAAGCTTTCTTT. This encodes CASMLEGTRRNTEAFF.

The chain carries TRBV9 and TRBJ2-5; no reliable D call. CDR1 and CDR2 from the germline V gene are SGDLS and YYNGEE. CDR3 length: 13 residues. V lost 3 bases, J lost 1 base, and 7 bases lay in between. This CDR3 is CASSGRFQETQYF. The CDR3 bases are TGTGCCAGCAGCGGACGCTTCCAAGAGACCCAGTACTTC. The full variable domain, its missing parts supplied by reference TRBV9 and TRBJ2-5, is DSGVTQTPKHLITATGQRVTLRCSPRSGDLSVYWYQQSLDQGLQFLIQYYNGEERAKGNILERFSAQQFPDLHSELNLSSLELGDSALYFCASSGRFQETQYFGPGTRLLVL.

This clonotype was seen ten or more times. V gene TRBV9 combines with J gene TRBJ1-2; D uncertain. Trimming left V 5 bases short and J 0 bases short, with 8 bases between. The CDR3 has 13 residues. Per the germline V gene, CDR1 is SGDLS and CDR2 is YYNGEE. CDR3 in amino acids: CASSRHTNYGYTF. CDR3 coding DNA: TGTGCCAGCAGTCGACACACTAACTATGGCTACACCTTC.

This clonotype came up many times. The CDR3 loop is CATTDRGPEAFF. The CDR3 region has the DNA TGTGCCACCACCGACAGGGGGCCTGAAGCTTTCTTT. J is TRBJ1-1 and V is TRBV24-1, with TRBD1 matching over 10 bases. This CDR3 is built from 12 residues. Per germline, CDR1 KGHDR and CDR2 SFDVKD. V lost 8 bases, J lost 6 bases, and 2 bases stayed unmatched.

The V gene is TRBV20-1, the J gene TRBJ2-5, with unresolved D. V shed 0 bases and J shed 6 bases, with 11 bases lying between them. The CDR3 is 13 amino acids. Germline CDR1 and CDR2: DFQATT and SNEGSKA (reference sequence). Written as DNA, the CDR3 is TGCAGTGCTAGAGATGGTCTTGTGAAGACCCAGTACTTC. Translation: CSARDGLVKTQYF.

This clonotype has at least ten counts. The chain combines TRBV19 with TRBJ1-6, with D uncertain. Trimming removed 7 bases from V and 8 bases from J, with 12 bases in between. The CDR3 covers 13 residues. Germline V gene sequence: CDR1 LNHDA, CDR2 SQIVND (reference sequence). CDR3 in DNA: TGTGCCAGTACAGGAGCCCGGGATTCACCCCTCCACTTT. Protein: CASTGARDSPLHF. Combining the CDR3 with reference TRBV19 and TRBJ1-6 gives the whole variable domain DGGITQSPKYLFRKEGQNVTLSCEQNLNHDAMYWYRQDPGQGLRLIYYSQIVNDFQKGDIAEGYSVSREKKESFPLTVTSAQKNPTAFYLCASTGARDSPLHFGNGTRLTVT.

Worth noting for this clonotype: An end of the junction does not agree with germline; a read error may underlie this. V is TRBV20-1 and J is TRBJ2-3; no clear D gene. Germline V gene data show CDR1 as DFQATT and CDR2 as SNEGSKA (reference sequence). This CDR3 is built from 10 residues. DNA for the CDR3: TGCAGTGCTAGGGTAGATACGCAGTATTTC. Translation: CSARVDTQYF.

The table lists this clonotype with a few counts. CDR3 in DNA: TGTGCCAGTAGTGACAGGACAGGCTACGAGCAGTACTTC. It translates to CASSDRTGYEQYF. The V and J genes are TRBV19 and TRBJ2-7; 7 positions agree with TRBD1. The CDR3 is 13 residues long. V gave up 5 bases and J gave up 3 bases; unmatched junction bases: 4. Germline CDR1 reads LNHDA; CDR2 reads SQIVND (reference sequence).

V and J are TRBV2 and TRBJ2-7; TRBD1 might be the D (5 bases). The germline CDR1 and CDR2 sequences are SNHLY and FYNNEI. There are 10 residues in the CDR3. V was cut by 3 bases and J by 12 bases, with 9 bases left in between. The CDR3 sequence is CASSDREPYF. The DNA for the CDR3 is TGTGCCAGCAGTGACAGGGAACCGTACTTC.

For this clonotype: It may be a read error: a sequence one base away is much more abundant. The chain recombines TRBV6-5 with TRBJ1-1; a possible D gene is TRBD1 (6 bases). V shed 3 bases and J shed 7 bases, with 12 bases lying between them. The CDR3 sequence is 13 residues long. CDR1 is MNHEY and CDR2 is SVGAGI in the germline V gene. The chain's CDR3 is CASSYTGFDEAFF. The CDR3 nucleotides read TGTGCCAGCAGTTATACAGGGTTTGATGAAGCTTTCTTT.

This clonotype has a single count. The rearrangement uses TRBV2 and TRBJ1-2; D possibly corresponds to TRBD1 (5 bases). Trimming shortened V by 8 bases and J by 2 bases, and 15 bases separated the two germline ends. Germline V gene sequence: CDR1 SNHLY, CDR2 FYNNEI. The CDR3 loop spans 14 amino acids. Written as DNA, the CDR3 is TGTGCCAGCCGGGACCCAAAAAGGAACTATGGCTACACCTTC. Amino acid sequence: CASRDPKRNYGYTF.

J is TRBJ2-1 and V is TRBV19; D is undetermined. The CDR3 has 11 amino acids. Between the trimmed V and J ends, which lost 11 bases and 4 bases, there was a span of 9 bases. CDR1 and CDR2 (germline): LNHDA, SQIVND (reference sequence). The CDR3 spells CASAHYNEQFF. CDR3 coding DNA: TGTGCCTCTGCACATTACAATGAGCAGTTCTTC.

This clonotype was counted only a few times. CDR3 nucleotide sequence: TGTGCCAGCAGCGGGGGACAGCCTAGGAGCTCCTACAATGAGCAGTTCTTC. This translates into CASSGGQPRSSYNEQFF. The chain couples TRBV9 to TRBJ2-1, with 7 nucleotides matching TRBD1. This CDR3 comprises 17 residues. J was trimmed by 0 bases and V by 3 bases; bases with no gene match: 9. Germline CDR1 and CDR2: SGDLS and YYNGEE.

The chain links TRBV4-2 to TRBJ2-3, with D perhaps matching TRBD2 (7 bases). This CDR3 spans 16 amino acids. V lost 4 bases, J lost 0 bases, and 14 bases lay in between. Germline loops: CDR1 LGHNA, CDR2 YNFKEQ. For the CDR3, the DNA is TGTGCCAGCAGCCCGGGGGCGGGAGCTAGCACAGATACGCAGTATTTT. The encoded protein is CASSPGAGASTDTQYF.